This T cell receptor beta chain stems from a study of post-analysis software for immune sequencing data. Study as a whole: Relapsing-remitting, secondary progressive and progressive-relapsing courses of multiple sclerosis were included.

Study-wide results and limits: Controls had lower frequencies than patients of five TRBV segments, which included TRBV5-6, TRBV5-1 and TRBV20-1. Batch-matched samples strongly co-clustered by F measure. Multiple sclerosis patients showed significantly lower normalized Chao1 diversity than controls did.

The ends were cut back, 3 bases at V and 0 bases at J, with 5 bases in the middle. From germline, CDR1 is SQVTM and CDR2 ANQGSEA. The CDR3 length is 12 residues. Of note for this clonotype: Antigen: not known.

Included in the TCR beta cDNA libraries were unique molecular identifiers. TCRdb ran MiXCR on the PCR reads and lists one entry per CDR3 protein. The sample has roughly 730,000 distinct CDR3 sequences; just under 30% are singletons. The J gene is TRBJ1-1, the V gene TRBV29-1; D remains ambiguous. The clonotype originates from a girl between 10 and 17 years old with multiple sclerosis. What was sequenced was blood. DNA of the CDR3: TGCAGCGTTGATAAGGTGAACACTGAAGCTTTCTTT. This sequence encodes CSVDKVNTEAFF.